This note documents a single TCR beta chain sequence. In the authors' workflow: Reference gene primers were amplified, and this amplification served to estimate nucleated cell counts. The repertoire was sequenced with immunoSEQ multiplex PCR; TCRdb's copy has only in-frame clones and lacks some. The V and J calls and clone size were taken over from that table, and D and trimming were inferred from the DNA. This table holds some 120,000 clones, approximately 90% found once. The data stem from a study of blood T cell repertoires in COVID-19. About the study: COVID-19 samples from acute and convalescent phases originated in the United States, Italy and Spain.

The CDR3 has 15 amino acids. Germline trimming cut 0 bases from V and 4 bases from J; bases unmatched to any gene: 2. The V gene's germline CDR1 is SGHKS and CDR2 YYEKEE (reference sequence). This rearrangement joins TRBV5-5 to TRBJ2-1; TRBD2 aligns across 9 bases. The receptor was isolated from a human donor with acute or convalescent COVID-19. The donor label of this sample is uncertain. The sample consisted of peripheral blood. CDR3 sequence: CASSLGGGDYNEQFF. DNA of the CDR3: TGTGCCAGCAGCTTGGGCGGGGGGGATTACAATGAGCAGTTCTTC.